The present TCR beta chain was sequenced within a study of PD-1 blockade in classical Hodgkin lymphoma. Study-wide findings and caveats: Exclusion covered patients beginning nivolumab under 1 year post-ASCT.

Some clones are missing from TCRdb's copy, which holds only in-frame ones; the method was immunoSEQ multiplex PCR. The sample contains about 41,000 clones, approximately 70% of which appear only once. This clone was seen only a few times. Its antigen is not identified. The time point here: cycle 4 day 1 (C4D1), after five to seven weeks of nivolumab. Exposure to brentuximab vedotin varied, and each patient had relapsed following autologous stem cell transplantation. Germline loops: CDR1 SEHNR, CDR2 FQNEAQ (reference sequence). The junction had 13 bases not matched to a gene; V was cut back by 3 bases and J by 3 bases. CDR3 size: 17 residues.

This chain joins TRBV7-9 and TRBJ1-2; TRBD1 matches 7 bases. This receptor was taken from a human donor with classical Hodgkin lymphoma. Sequencing used peripheral blood mononuclear cells (PBMCs), obtained before the fourth cycle of nivolumab. CDR3 protein: CASSFQRGGTADYGYTF. The CDR3 DNA reads as TGTGCCAGCAGCTTCCAACGGGGGGGGACAGCCGACTATGGCTACACCTTC.